This T cell receptor (beta chain) was recovered during a study of blood T cell repertoires in COVID-19. Study summary: There were acute and convalescent COVID-19 samples, and they came from the United States, Italy and Spain. T cells, B-cell-depleted T cells, or PBMCs provided the cDNA or gDNA that served as material.

This clone was detected many times. The authors' processing: Cell counts per sample came from amplifying reference gene primers. Data came from immunoSEQ multiplex PCR; TCRdb stores just in-frame clones and leaves some out. The V and J calls and clone size come from that table; D and trimming were worked out from the DNA. The sample shows over 130,000 clones, 70% to 80% of them seen only once. The V and J ends lost 3 bases and 0 bases respectively, with 5 bases between them. The CDR3 consists of 13 residues. CDR1 LNHDA and CDR2 SQIVND come from the germline V gene (reference sequence). This chain uses TRBV19 with TRBJ1-1; no clear D. Sequencing used peripheral blood. This TCR was recovered from a woman aged 80 or over with active or convalescent COVID-19. CDR3 loop: CASSISLNTEAFF. The CDR3, as DNA: TGTGCCAGTAGTATTAGCCTGAACACTGAAGCTTTCTTT.